This T cell receptor (beta chain) was identified in a study of T cells after yellow fever vaccination (dated by TCRdb to 2018 to 2020). At the level of the whole study: The SMART-Seq v4 Ultra Low Input RNA kit was used to prepare libraries from fractions with low cell numbers. To track T-cell clones before and after primary and booster YFV17D yellow fever vaccination, bulk TCR alpha and beta repertoires were sequenced longitudinally. Two healthy male donors, one aged 18 to 29 and one aged 30 to 39 years, were included in the cohort. Blood was collected at multiple timepoints before and after primary and secondary immunization, and bulk PBMC replicates and cell subsets were isolated. What the authors observed across the whole study: Computational filtering was needed because FACS-sorted repertoires could contain abundant contaminating clonotypes from the bulk population. After the booster, most of the clones that had expanded following primary vaccination were detected again (roughly 96% of CD4 and more than 85% of CD8), which suggests that memory was broadly maintained. The study included only a couple of donors, which limits how far the findings can be generalized. A small share of clonotypes occurred in both CD4 and CD8 compartments, likely arising from convergent recombination. Compared with the primary T-cell response, the secondary T-cell response was weaker but faster, peaking on day 5 rather than day 15.

The CDR3 contains 12 residues, cysteine and phenylalanine counted. Solely the CDR3 DNA is kept, with 36 bases framed from the first base. The junction carries 15 bases between V and J, which are trimmed by 3 bases and 15 bases respectively. Reading the germline V gene (reference sequence) gives CDR1 SEHNR and CDR2 FQNEAQ. Synthesis of TCR cDNA relied on 5'RACE template switching, a step that introduced a universal primer site along with unique molecular identifiers. Priming for cDNA synthesis came from both the TCR alpha and TCR beta constant segments. Library amplification used two PCR steps, and the second PCR step added sample barcodes and sequencing adapters. Libraries were sequenced on Illumina HiSeq 2500 (2x100 bp) or NovaSeq (2x150 bp). Turning to the authors' computational methods: Demultiplexing of reads and collapsing into UMI consensus sequences were performed with MIGEC, and V(D)J alignment was carried out with MiXCR. Vaccine-responding clonotypes were identified with edgeR using replicate PBMC samples, with FDR below 0.01 and a log2 fold change above 5 up to day 15 being required. Each bulk clonotype was labeled CD4 or CD8 based on which sequenced repertoire, CD4 or CD8, contained the clonotype at higher abundance. TCRdb reprocessing: public reads trimmed at Q25 with fastp, clones called with MiXCR, in-frame beta chains kept. When rows share a CDR3 protein, they turn into one entry using the most common DNA and genes. These V and J calls rely on TCRdb rather than the paper's analysis. Recorded for this sample are a few hundred thousand distinct CDR3 sequences; about 19% of them occurred a single time. The ten top clones hold 14% of the sample.

A word on this clonotype: This clone's antigen is unknown. No base quality values were provided; no much bigger clone lies one nucleotide off.

The treatment or condition label of this sample denotes: live attenuated yellow fever vaccine strain. At every blood-draw timepoint, two biological replicates of bulk PBMCs were collected. A standard Ficoll-Paque protocol was used to isolate PBMCs from peripheral blood. RNA was extracted with TriZol from bulk PBMCs, CD4 and CD8 fractions, and dextramer-positive and dextramer-negative fractions. The chain is assembled from TRBV7-9 and TRBJ2-4, and possibly TRBD2, on 5 matching bases. The input for sequencing was PBMCs, taken 15 days after the yellow fever booster vaccination. This receptor was identified in a man aged 25 to 45 who received the YFV17D yellow fever vaccine. The nucleotide sequence is TGTGCCAGCAGCTTTACGGGAACCTTAGTGTACTTC. This yields the protein CASSFTGTLVYF.